What follows are 3 T cell receptor beta chains derived from one specimen sequenced in a study of PD-L1 blockade in urothelial cancer. Time point denoted: pretreatment peripheral blood. Libraries were prepared by immunoSEQ multiplex PCR; TCRdb keeps only in-frame clonotypes and omits some of them. The sample consists of around 66,000 clones, 75% to 85% of them appearing once. The source material was PBMCs, sampled around atezolizumab (anti-PD-L1) treatment. The receptor set was obtained from a man in his 70s with urothelial cancer.

V usage is TRBV5-6 and J usage is TRBJ1-5; 11 positions match TRBD1. CDR3 length: 17 residues. Germline CDR1 and CDR2: SGHDT and YYEEEE. The junction had 6 bases not matched to a gene; V was cut back by 3 bases and J by 1 base. This CDR3 is CASSSTRDRGSNQPQHF. CDR3 bases: TGTGCCAGCAGCTCCACCCGGGACAGGGGGAGCAATCAGCCCCAGCATTTT.

The chain carries TRBV9 and TRBJ2-6, with D possibly matching TRBD2 (5 bases). This CDR3 region has 17 residues. Germline CDR1 and CDR2: SGDLS and YYNGEE. Trimming took off 0 bases at V and 1 base at J, with 11 bases between the two ends. The CDR3 sequence is CASSVALRGSGANVLTF. The CDR3 region has the DNA TGTGCCAGCAGCGTAGCGTTGAGAGGGTCTGGGGCCAACGTCCTGACTTTC.

The chain combines TRBV28 with TRBJ2-2; 10 bases agree with TRBD2. Germline loops: CDR1 MDHEN, CDR2 SYDVKM. J was trimmed by 5 bases and V by 5 bases; bases with no gene match: 8. The CDR3 is made up of 16 amino acids. In nucleotides, the CDR3 is TGTGCCAGCAGTCCCCCGGGACTAGCGTCGACCGGGGAGCTGTTTTTT. This gives the protein CASSPPGLASTGELFF.